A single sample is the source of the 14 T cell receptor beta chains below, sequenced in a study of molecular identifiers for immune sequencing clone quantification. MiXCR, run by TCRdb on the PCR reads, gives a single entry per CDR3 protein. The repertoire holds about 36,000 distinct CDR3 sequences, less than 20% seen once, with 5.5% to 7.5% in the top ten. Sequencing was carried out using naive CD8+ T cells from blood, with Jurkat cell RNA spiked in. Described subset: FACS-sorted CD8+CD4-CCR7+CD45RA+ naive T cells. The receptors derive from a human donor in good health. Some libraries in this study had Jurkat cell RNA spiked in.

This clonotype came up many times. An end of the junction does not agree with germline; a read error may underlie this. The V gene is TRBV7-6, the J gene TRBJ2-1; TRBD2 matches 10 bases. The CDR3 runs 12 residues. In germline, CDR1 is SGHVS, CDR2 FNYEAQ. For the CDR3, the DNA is TGTGCCAGCAGCATTCTAGCGGGAGCTCAGCTCTTC. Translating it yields CASSILAGAQLF.

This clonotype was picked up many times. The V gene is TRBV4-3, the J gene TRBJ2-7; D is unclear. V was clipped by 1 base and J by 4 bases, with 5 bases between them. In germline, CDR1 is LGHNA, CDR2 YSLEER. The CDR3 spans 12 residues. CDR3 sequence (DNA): TGCGCCAGCAGCCAAGTAGAATACGAGCAGTACTTC. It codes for CASSQVEYEQYF.

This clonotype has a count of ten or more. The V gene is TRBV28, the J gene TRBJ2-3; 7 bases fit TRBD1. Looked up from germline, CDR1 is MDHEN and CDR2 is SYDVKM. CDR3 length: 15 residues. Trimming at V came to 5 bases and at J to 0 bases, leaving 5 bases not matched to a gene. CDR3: CASSPIQGSTDTQYF. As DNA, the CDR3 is TGTGCCAGCAGTCCTATACAGGGGAGCACAGATACGCAGTATTTT.

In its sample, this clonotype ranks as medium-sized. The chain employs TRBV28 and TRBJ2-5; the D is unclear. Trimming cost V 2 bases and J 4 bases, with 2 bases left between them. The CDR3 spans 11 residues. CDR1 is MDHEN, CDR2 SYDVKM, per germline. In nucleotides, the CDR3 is TGTGCCAGCAGTTTAGGAGAGACCCAGTACTTC. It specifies CASSLGETQYF.

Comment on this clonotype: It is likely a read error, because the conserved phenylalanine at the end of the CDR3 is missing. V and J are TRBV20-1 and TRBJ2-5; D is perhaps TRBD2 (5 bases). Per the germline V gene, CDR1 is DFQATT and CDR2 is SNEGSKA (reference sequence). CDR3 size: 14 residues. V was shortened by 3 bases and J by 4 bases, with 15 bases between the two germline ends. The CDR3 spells CSASRGSRLETQYL. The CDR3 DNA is TGCAGTGCTAGTCGAGGGAGCCGACTAGAGACCCAGTACCTC.

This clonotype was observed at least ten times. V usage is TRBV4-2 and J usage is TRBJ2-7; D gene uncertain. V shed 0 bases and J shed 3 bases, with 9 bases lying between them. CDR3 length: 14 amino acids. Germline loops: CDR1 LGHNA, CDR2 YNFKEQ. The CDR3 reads CASSQDFGSYEQYF. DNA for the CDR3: TGTGCCAGCAGCCAAGATTTCGGCAGCTACGAGCAGTACTTC.

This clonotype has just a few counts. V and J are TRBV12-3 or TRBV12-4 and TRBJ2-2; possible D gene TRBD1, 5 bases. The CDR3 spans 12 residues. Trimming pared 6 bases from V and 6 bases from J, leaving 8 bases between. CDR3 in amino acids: CASRKGSGELFF. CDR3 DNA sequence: TGTGCCAGCAGAAAGGGGTCCGGGGAGCTGTTTTTT.

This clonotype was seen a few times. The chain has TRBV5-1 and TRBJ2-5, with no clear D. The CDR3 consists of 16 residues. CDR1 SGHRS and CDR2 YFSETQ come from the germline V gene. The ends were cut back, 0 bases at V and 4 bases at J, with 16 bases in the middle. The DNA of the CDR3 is TGCGCCAGCAGCTTGGCTTGGCCTCCCAAGGTAGAGACCCAGTACTTC. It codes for CASSLAWPPKVETQYF.

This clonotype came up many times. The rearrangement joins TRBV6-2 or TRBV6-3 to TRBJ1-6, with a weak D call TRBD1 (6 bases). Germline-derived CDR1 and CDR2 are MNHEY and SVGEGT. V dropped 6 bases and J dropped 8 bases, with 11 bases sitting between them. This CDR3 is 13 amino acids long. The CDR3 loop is CASSDRIDSPLHF. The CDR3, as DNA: TGTGCCAGCAGCGACAGGATTGATTCACCCCTCCACTTT.

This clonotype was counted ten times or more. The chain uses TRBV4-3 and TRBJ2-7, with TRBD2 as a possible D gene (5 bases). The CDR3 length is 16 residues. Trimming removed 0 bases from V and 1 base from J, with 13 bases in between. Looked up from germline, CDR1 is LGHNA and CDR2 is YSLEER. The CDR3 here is CASSQELGKGSYEQYF. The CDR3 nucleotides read TGCGCCAGCAGCCAAGAACTAGGAAAGGGTTCCTACGAGCAGTACTTC.

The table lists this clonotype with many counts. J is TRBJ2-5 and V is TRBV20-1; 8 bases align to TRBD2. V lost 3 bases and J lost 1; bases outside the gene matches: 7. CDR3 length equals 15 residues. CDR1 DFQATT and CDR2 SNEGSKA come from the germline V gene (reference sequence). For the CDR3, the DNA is TGCAGTGCTAGGGGAGGCGGGAGGATCCAAGAGACCCAGTACTTC. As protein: CSARGGGRIQETQYF.

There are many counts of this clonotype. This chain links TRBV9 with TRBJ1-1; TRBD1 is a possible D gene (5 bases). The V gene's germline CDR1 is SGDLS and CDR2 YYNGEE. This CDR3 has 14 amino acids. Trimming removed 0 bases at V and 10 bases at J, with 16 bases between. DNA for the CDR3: TGTGCCAGCAGCGTAGCTGGGGGTCCCTCGAGAGCTTTCTTT. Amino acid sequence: CASSVAGGPSRAFF.

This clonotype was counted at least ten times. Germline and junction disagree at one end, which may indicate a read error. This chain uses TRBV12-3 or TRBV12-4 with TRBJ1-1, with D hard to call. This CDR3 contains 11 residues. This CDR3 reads CASSLATGAFF. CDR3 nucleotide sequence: TGTGCCAGCAGTTTAGCTACTGGAGCTTTCTTT.

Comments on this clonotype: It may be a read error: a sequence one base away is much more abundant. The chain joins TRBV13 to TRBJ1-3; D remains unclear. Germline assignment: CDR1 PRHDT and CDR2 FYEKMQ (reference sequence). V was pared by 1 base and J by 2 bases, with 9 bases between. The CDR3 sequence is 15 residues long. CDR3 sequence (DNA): TGTGCCAGCAGCTTAGCGAGCCGTCCTGGAAACACCATATATTTT. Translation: CASSLASRPGNTIYF.